This TCR beta chain was profiled in a study of T cell changes during pregnancy in multiple sclerosis. Looked up from germline, CDR1 is SGDLS and CDR2 is YYNGEE. CDR3 length: 12 residues. The V end lost 3 bases, the J end lost 2 bases, and 4 bases lay between the germline ends. TCRdb's table, derived via immunoSEQ multiplex PCR, lists solely in-frame clones and lacks some. The table lists 37,000 or so clones, about nine tenths of them singletons. The sample here was CD4+ T cells from peripheral blood mononuclear cells, taken in the second trimester of pregnancy. This TCR was recovered from a female donor in good health, enrolled as a control in a pregnancy study. The chain links TRBV9 to TRBJ2-3; D gene unclear. The CDR3 protein is CASSAVTDTQYF. Written as DNA, the CDR3 is TGTGCCAGCAGCGCCGTCACAGATACGCAGTATTTT.